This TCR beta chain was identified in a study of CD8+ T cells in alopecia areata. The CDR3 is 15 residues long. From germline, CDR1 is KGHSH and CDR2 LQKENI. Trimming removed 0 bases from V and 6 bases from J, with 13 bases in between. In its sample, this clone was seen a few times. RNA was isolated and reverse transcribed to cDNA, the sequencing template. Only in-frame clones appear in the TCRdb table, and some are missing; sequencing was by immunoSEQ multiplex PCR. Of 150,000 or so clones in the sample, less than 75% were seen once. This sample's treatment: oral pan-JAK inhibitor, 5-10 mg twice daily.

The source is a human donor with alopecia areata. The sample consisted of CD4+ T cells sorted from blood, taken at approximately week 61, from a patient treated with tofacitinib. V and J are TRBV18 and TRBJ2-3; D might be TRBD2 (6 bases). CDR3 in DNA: TGTGCCAGCTCACCACCCGGGGGACCCCCGGATACGCAGTATTTT. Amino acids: CASSPPGGPPDTQYF.